This is a list of T cell receptor beta chains from one sample in a study of cytotoxic CD8 clonotypes in ibrutinib-treated CLL. Measured with immunoSEQ multiplex PCR; TCRdb has only the in-frame clones, and not every one. The table lists nearly 300,000 clones, approximately 79% of them singletons. The input for sequencing was PBMCs, taken at disease progression, from a patient treated with ibrutinib. These receptors came from a human donor with chronic lymphocytic leukemia. Both conserved end residues are part of each CDR3. D genes are given only for firm matches. Rows give clone size only sometimes, using once, few, many, or a class for an expanded clone.

d_call j_call clone_size v_call cdr3_aa cdr3_nt
. TRBJ2-1 once TRBV5-1 CASKEMGGYNEQFF TGCGCCAGCAAAGAGATGGGCGGATACAATGAGCAGTTCTTC
TRBD2 TRBJ2-5 once TRBV6-5 CASSFSGLAGEETQYF TGTGCCAGCAGTTTCTCCGGACTAGCGGGAGAAGAGACCCAGTACTTC
. TRBJ2-2 . TRBV14 CATSRHTGELFF TGTGCCACATCAAGGCACACCGGGGAGCTGTTTTTT
. TRBJ2-2 . TRBV2 CASIGGELFF TGTGCCAGCATCGGCGGGGAGCTGTTTTTT
. TRBJ1-4 . TRBV5-1 CASSLTGFNEKLFF TGCGCCAGCAGCCTGACTGGGTTTAATGAAAAACTGTTTTTT
. TRBJ2-7 . TRBV11-2 CASSLGWGTTYEQYF TGTGCCAGCAGCTTAGGGTGGGGGACCACCTACGAGCAGTACTTC
. TRBJ1-6 . TRBV2 CASAIERPDYNSPLHF TGTGCCAGCGCGATCGAACGACCTGATTATAATTCACCCCTCCACTTT
TRBD1 TRBJ2-7 . TRBV23-1 CASSQSIGGQGSYEQYF TGCGCCAGCAGTCAATCGATCGGTGGACAGGGCTCCTACGAGCAGTACTTC
. TRBJ1-2 . TRBV11-3 CASASGPPTDLYGYTF TGTGCCAGCGCCTCAGGCCCCCCGACAGACCTATATGGCTACACCTTC
TRBD1 TRBJ1-2 . TRBV4-1 CASSRWDRGYSSGGYTF TGCGCCAGCAGCCGATGGGACAGGGGGTACTCTTCGGGCGGCTACACCTTC
. TRBJ1-3 . TRBV7-9 CASRPTRSVGNTIYF TGTGCCAGCAGACCGACAAGGTCCGTGGGCAACACCATATATTTT
. TRBJ2-5 . TRBV7-6 CASSLASAGQETQYF TGTGCCAGCAGCTTAGCTTCTGCAGGGCAAGAGACCCAGTACTTC
. TRBJ2-4 . TRBV4-3 CASSQVSQGRDIQYF TGCGCCAGCAGCCAAGTTTCCCAGGGCCGGGACATTCAGTACTTC
. TRBJ2-1 . TRBV5-1 CASQKGTYNEQFF TGCGCCAGCCAAAAAGGGACCTACAATGAGCAGTTCTTC
. TRBJ2-7 . TRBV25-1 CASTDVAYEQYF TGTGCCAGCACTGACGTGGCGTACGAGCAGTACTTC
. TRBJ1-1 . TRBV7-9 CASRRLAGNTEAFF TGTGCCAGCAGGAGGTTAGCAGGGAACACTGAAGCTTTCTTT
. TRBJ2-7 . TRBV28 CASSPRRSRGPYEQYF TGTGCCAGCAGTCCTCGACGGTCAAGGGGACCCTACGAGCAGTACTTC
TRBD1 TRBJ2-3 . TRBV7-2 CASSPNRGYTQYF TGTGCCAGCAGCCCTAACAGGGGATATACGCAGTATTTT
. TRBJ2-1 . TRBV11-2 CASSLNEQFF TGTGCCAGCAGCTTAAATGAGCAGTTCTTC
. TRBJ2-7 . TRBV5-4 CASSFRPIPYEQYF TGTGCCAGCAGCTTTCGACCAATTCCCTACGAGCAGTACTTC
. TRBJ2-7 few TRBV27 CASGQVPGVYEQYF TGTGCCAGCGGCCAGGTTCCTGGGGTCTACGAGCAGTACTTC
. TRBJ1-2 . TRBV10-3 CAISEITGTAYTF TGTGCCATCAGTGAGATCACAGGGACCGCCTACACCTTC
. TRBJ1-5 . TRBV2 CASSEGRGYQPQHF TGTGCCAGCAGTGAGGGGCGCGGGTATCAGCCCCAGCATTTT
. TRBJ1-1 . TRBV12-5 CASALEMGRVTEAFF TGTGCTAGTGCCCTGGAGATGGGGAGGGTCACTGAAGCTTTCTTT
TRBD1 TRBJ2-5 . TRBV5-6 CASSGYDRVETQYF TGTGCCAGCAGCGGATATGACAGGGTTGAGACCCAGTACTTC
. TRBJ1-5 . TRBV10-2 CASSQGSNQPQHF TGCGCCAGCAGTCAGGGGAGCAATCAGCCCCAGCATTTT
TRBD2 TRBJ2-1 . TRBV19 CASRRGSITYNEQFF TGTGCCAGTAGGCGCGGGAGTATCACCTACAATGAGCAGTTCTTC
TRBD1 TRBJ2-7 . TRBV6-7 CASSRSGGPSYEQYF TGTGCCAGCAGTAGATCAGGGGGTCCTTCCTACGAGCAGTACTTC
TRBD2 TRBJ2-5 . TRBV7-2 CASSSLSGANPGETQYF TGTGCCAGCAGCTCTCTCAGCGGGGCCAACCCCGGGGAGACCCAGTACTTC
. TRBJ1-2 few TRBV5-1 CASSLGTASRGYTF TGCGCCAGCAGCTTGGGGACAGCCTCTCGTGGCTACACCTTC